This T cell receptor (beta chain) was captured in a study of metastatic and nonmetastatic thyroid tumors. Through MiXCR, TCRdb re-clonotyped the PCR reads. The sample lists about 40,000 clones, approximately 10% occurring once. This clone was counted ten times or more. There were no patients who had received any treatment before thyroid surgery. The CDR3 sequence is 15 residues long. V shed 4 bases, J shed 5 bases, and the junction held 7 bases outside the gene matches. Germline V gene data show CDR1 as LNHDA and CDR2 as SQIVND (reference sequence). The chain has TRBV19 and TRBJ2-5; 10 nucleotides align to TRBD1. The TCR was taken from a female donor with papillary thyroid cancer or a benign thyroid nodule (not recorded which). Some clones in this sample may be carry-over from other donors' samples. Sequencing was done on a sample of blood. The CDR3 coding sequence is TGTGCCAGTAGTACCCGGGACAGGGGTGGGGAGACCCAGTACTTC. Protein sequence: CASSTRDRGGETQYF.